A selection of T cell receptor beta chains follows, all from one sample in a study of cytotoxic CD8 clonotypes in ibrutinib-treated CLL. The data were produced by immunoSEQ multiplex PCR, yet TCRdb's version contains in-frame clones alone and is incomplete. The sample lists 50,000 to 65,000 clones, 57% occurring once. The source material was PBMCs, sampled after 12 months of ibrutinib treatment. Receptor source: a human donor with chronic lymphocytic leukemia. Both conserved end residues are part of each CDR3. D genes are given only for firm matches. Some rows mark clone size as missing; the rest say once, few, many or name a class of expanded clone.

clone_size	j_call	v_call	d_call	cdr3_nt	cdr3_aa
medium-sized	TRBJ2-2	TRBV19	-	TGTGCCAGTAGTATTTGGGGAAGCCCGAACACCGGGGAGCTGTTTTTT	CASSIWGSPNTGELFF
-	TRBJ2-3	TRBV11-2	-	TGTGCCAGCAGCTTAGGGCAGGATGGGGCAGATACGCAGTATTTT	CASSLGQDGADTQYF
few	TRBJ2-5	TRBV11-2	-	TGTGCCAGCAGCCCCCGGCGCTTTAGTTGGAGGTGCGACTTC	CASSPRRFSWRCDF
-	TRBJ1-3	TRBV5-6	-	TGTGCCAGCAGCTTTTGGGGGACGGCTAACACCATATATTTT	CASSFWGTANTIYF
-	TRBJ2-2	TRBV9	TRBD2	TGTGCCAGCAGCGTAGGGACTAGCGGGAGTACCGGGGAGCTGTTTTTT	CASSVGTSGSTGELFF
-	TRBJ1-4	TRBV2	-	TGTGCCAGCAGGGCCCCCGAGAATGAAAAACTGTTTTTT	CASRAPENEKLFF
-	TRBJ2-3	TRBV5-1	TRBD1	TGCGCCAGCAGCTTGGTGGGACAGGGGGGAGGAAGGCAGTATTTT	CASSLVGQGGGRQYF
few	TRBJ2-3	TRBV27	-	TGTGCCAGCAGATACTCCCCCTACACAGATACGCAGTATTTT	CASRYSPYTDTQYF
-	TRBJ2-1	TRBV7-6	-	TGTGCCAGCAGCCCCGGAGGGAATGAGCAGTTCTTC	CASSPGGNEQFF
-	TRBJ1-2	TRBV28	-	TGTGCCAGCAGTTCGAACAGGGCATATGGCTACACCTTC	CASSSNRAYGYTF
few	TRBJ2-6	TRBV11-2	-	TGTGCCAGCAGCTTGGGTCTTTACATGCTGGCCAACGTCCTGACTTTC	CASSLGLYMLANVLTF
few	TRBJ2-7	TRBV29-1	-	TGCAGCGTTGAATTGTACAGCCCCTACGAGCAGTACTTC	CSVELYSPYEQYF
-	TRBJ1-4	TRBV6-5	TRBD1	TGTGCCAGCAGCCGACCCGGACAGGGGGGTGAAAAACTGTTTTTT	CASSRPGQGGEKLFF
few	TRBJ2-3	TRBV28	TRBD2	TGTGCCAGCAGGGAATCAGCTAGCGGCCCCACAGATACGCAGTATTTT	CASRESASGPTDTQYF
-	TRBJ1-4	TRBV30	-	TGTGCCTGGAGTAATAGGGCTGCCCAAGGCGAAAAACTGTTTTTT	CAWSNRAAQGEKLFF
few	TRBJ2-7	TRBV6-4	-	TGTGCCAGCAGTCCCCGAGGTGGGGGGTCCTACGAGCAGTACTTC	CASSPRGGGSYEQYF
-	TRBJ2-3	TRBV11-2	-	TGTGCCAGCAGCCCCTTTGGGCCGACAGATACGCAGTATTTT	CASSPFGPTDTQYF
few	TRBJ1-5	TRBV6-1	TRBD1	TGTGCCAGCAGTGGGACAGGGGGAAAAAGGAGCAATCAGCCCCAGCATTTT	CASSGTGGKRSNQPQHF
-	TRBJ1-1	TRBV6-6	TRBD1	TGTGCCAGCAAGCGGGACAGTGTGAACACTGAAGCTTTCTTT	CASKRDSVNTEAFF
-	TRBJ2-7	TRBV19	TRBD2	TGTGCCAGTAGTCACGGGGGGTCAGGCCACTACGAGCAGTACTTC	CASSHGGSGHYEQYF
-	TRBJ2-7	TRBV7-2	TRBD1	TGTGCCAGCAAAAGCGACAGGGGGCGAAACGAGCAGTACTTC	CASKSDRGRNEQYF
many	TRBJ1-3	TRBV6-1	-	TGTGCCAGCAGTGATAAGGTCTCTGGAAACACCATATATTTT	CASSDKVSGNTIYF
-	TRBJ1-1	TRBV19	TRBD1	TGTGCCAGTAGAGGGACAGGGGGAAATGTTGCTTTCTTT	CASRGTGGNVAFF
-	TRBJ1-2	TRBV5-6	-	TGTGCCAGCAGCTTCAGGGGAGGTGGCTACACCTTC	CASSFRGGGYTF
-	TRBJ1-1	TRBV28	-	TGTGCCAGCAGGGGGAGGCCTGAAGCTTTCTTT	CASRGRPEAFF
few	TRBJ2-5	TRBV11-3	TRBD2	TGTGCCAGCAGCAAAAGGGGAGGGGAGACCCAGTACTTC	CASSKRGGETQYF
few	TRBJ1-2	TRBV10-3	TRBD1	TGTGCCATCAGGACGGGACAGGGGAACTATGGCTACACCTTC	CAIRTGQGNYGYTF
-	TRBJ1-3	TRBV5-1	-	TGCGCCAGCAGCTTGGCCCCAGGCTCTGGAAACACCATATATTTT	CASSLAPGSGNTIYF
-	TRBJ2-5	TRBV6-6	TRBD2	TGTGCCAGCAGCTCTATCCGGACTAGCGGGCTGGAGACCCAGTACTTC	CASSSIRTSGLETQYF
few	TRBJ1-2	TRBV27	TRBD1	TGTGCCAGCAGTCTCAGACAGGGCTATGGCTACACCTTC	CASSLRQGYGYTF
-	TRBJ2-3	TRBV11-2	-	TGTGCCAGCAGTCAAGAGAATACGCAGTATTTT	CASSQENTQYF
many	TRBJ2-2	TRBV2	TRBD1	TGTGCCAGCAGACTTCCGGACAGGCCCGTGAGGAACACCGGGGAGCTGTTTTTT	CASRLPDRPVRNTGELFF
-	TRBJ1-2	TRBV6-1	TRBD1	TGTGCCAGCAGTGAAATTTTGACCACGGGACAGTCCAATGGCTACACCTTC	CASSEILTTGQSNGYTF